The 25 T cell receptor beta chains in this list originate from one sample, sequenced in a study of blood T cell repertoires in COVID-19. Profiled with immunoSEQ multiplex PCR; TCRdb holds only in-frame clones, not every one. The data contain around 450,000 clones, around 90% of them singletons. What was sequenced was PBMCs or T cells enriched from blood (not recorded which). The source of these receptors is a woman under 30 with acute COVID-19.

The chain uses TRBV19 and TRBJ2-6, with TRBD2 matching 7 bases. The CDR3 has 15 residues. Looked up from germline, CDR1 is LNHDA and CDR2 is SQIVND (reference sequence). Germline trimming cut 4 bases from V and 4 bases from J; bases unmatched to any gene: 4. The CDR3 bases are TGTGCCAGTAGTAGTAGCGGGTTCGGGGCCAACGTCCTGACTTTC. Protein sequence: CASSSSGFGANVLTF.

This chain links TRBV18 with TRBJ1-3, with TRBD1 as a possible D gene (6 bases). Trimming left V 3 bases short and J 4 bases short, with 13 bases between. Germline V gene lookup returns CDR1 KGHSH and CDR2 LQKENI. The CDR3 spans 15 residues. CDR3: CASSPNRVGGNTIYF. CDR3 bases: TGTGCCAGCTCACCCAACAGGGTGGGAGGAAACACCATATATTTT. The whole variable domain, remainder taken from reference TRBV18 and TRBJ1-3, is NAGVMQNPRHLVRRRGQEARLRCSPMKGHSHVYWYRQLPEEGLKFMVYLQKENIIDESGMPKERFSAEFPKEGPSILRIQQVVRGDSAAYFCASSPNRVGGNTIYFGEGSWLTVV.

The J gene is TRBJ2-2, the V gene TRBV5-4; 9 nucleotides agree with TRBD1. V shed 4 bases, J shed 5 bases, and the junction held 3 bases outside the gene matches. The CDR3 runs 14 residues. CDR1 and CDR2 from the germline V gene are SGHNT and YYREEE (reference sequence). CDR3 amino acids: CASSTGTGTGELFF. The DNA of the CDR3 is TGTGCCAGCAGCACCGGGACAGGGACCGGGGAGCTGTTTTTT.

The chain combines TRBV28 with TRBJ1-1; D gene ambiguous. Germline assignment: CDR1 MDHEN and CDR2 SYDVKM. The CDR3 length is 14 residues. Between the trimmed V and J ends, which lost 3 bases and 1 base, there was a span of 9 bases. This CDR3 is CASSLAGRNTEAFF. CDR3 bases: TGTGCCAGCAGTTTGGCAGGTAGGAACACTGAAGCTTTCTTT.

The CDR3 is CASSPAAGQIWGYTF. As DNA, the CDR3 is TGTGCCAGCAGTCCCGCCGCAGGGCAAATTTGGGGCTACACCTTC. This sequence joins TRBV6-5 and TRBJ1-2; maybe TRBD1 (5 bases). This CDR3 is 15 amino acids long. Germline assignment: CDR1 MNHEY and CDR2 SVGAGI. The V end lost 5 bases, the J end lost 8 bases, and 21 bases lay between the germline ends.

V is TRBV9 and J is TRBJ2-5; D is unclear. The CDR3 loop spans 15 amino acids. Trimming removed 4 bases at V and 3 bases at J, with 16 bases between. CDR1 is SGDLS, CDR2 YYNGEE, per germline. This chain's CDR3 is CASSLSPSPEETQYF. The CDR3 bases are TGTGCCAGCAGCTTAAGCCCCTCGCCCGAAGAGACCCAGTACTTC.

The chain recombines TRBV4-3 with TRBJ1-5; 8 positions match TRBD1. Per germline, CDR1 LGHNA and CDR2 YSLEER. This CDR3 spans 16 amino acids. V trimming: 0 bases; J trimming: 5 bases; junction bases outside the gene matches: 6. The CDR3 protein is CASSQERDRSDQPQHF. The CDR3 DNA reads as TGCGCCAGCAGCCAAGAAAGGGACAGGAGCGATCAGCCCCAGCATTTT.

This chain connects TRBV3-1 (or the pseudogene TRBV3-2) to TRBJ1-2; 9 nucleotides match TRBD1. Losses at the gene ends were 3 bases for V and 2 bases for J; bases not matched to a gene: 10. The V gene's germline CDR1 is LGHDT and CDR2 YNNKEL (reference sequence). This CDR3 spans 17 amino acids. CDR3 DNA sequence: TGTGCCAGCAGCCAGGACCCGGGACAGGGTCTCAACTATGGCTACACCTTC. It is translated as CASSQDPGQGLNYGYTF.

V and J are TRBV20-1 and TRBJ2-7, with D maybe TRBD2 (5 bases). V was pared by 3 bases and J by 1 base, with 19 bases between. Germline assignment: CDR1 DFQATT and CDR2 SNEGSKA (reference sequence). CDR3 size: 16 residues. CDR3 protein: CSASKRALPTSYEQYF. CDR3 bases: TGCAGTGCTAGTAAGAGGGCTTTACCGACTTCCTACGAGCAGTACTTC.

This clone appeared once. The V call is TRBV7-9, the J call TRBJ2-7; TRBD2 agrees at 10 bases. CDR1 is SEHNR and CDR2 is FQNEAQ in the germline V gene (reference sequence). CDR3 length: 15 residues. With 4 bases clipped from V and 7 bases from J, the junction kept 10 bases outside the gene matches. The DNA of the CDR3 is TGTGCCAGCAGCTCCCGGGAAGCGGGAGGGCAAGAGCAGTACTTC. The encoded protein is CASSSREAGGQEQYF.

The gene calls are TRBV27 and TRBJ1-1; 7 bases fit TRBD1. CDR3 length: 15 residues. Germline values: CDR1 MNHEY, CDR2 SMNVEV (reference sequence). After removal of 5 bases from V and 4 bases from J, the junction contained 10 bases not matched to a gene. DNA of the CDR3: TGTGCCAGCAGTCCGCGACAGGGTCGGGGCACTGAAGCTTTCTTT. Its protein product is CASSPRQGRGTEAFF.

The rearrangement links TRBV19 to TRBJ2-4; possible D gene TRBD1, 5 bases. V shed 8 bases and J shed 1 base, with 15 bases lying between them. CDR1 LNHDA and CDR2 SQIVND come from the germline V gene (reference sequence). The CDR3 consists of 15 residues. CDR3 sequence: CASLDTEGAKNIQYF. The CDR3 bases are TGTGCCAGTTTGGACACGGAAGGGGCCAAAAACATTCAGTACTTC.

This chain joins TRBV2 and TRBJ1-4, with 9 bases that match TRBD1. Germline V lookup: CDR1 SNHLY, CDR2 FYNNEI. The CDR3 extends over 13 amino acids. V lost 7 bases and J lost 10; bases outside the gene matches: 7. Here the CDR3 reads CASNGPDRGKLFF. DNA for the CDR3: TGTGCCAGCAATGGACCGGACAGGGGAAAACTGTTTTTT.

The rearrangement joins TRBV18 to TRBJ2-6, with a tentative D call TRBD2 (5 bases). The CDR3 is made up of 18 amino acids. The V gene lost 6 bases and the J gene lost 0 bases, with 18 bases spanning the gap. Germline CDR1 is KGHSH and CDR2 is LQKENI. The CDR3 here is CASSPFGGTSSGANVLTF. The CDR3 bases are TGTGCCAGCTCCCCCTTTGGAGGCACGAGCTCTGGGGCCAACGTCCTGACTTTC.

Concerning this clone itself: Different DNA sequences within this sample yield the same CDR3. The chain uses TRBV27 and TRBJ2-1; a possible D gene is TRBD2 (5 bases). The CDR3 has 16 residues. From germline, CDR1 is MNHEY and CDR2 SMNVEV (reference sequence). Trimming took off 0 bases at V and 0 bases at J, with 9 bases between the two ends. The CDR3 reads CASSLSAGSSYNEQFF. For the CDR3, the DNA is TGTGCCAGCAGTTTATCGGCGGGTAGCTCCTACAATGAGCAGTTCTTC.

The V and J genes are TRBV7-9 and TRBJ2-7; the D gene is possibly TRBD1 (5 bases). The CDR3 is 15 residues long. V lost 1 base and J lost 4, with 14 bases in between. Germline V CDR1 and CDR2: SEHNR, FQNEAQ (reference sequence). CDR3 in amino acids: CASSLVPSSGYEQYF. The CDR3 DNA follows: TGTGCCAGCAGCTTAGTCCCATCCTCAGGGTACGAGCAGTACTTC.

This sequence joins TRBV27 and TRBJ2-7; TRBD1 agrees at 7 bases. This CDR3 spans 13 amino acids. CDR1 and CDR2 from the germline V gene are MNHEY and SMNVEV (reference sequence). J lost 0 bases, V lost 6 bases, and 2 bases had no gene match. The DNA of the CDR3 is TGTGCCAGCAGGGGGGACAGCTCCTACGAGCAGTACTTC. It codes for CASRGDSSYEQYF.

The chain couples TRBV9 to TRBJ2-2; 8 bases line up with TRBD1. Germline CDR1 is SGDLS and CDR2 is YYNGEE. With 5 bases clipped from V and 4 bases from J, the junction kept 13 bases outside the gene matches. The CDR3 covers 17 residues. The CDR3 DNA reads TGTGCCAGCAGTAACCCTCGACAGGGGCCATTCACCGGGGAGCTGTTTTTT. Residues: CASSNPRQGPFTGELFF.

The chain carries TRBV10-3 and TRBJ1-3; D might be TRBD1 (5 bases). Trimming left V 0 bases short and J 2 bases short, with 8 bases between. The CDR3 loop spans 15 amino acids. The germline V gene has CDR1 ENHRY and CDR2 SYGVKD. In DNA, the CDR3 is TGTGCCATCAGTGAGTCGAGACAGACTGGAAACACCATATATTTT. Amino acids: CAISESRQTGNTIYF.

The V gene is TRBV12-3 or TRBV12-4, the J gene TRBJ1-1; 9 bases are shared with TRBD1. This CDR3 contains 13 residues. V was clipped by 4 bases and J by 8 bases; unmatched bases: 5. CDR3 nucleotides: TGTGCCAGCAGTTGGGACAGGGCTAGCGAAGCTTTCTTT. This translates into CASSWDRASEAFF.

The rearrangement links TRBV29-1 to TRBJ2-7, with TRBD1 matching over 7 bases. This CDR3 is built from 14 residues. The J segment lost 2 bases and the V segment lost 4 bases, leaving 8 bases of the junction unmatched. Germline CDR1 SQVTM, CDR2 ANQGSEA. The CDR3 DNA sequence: TGCAGCGTTGTAGCACCGAGGGGGCCCTACGAGCAGTACTTC. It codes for CSVVAPRGPYEQYF.

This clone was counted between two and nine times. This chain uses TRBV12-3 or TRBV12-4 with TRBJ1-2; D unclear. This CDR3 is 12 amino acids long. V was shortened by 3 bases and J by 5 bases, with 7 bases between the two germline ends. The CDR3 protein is CASSLRGYGYTF. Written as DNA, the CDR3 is TGTGCCAGCAGTTTGCGCGGGTATGGCTACACCTTC.

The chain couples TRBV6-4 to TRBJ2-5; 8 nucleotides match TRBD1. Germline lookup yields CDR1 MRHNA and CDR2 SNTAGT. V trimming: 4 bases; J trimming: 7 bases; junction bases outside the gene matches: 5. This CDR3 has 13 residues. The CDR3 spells CASSGDRGGTQYF. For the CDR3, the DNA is TGTGCCAGCAGTGGAGACAGGGGAGGGACCCAGTACTTC.

The CDR3 bases are TGTGCCAGCAGCCCCTCTTGGGGGGGGCAAAACTATGGCTACACCTTC. Translation: CASSPSWGGQNYGYTF. The chain links TRBV7-8 to TRBJ1-2; tentatively, D is TRBD1 (6 bases). V lost 5 bases, J lost 2 bases, and 18 bases lay in between. The length of the CDR3 is 16 residues. The germline V gene encodes CDR1 SGHVS and CDR2 FQNEAQ.

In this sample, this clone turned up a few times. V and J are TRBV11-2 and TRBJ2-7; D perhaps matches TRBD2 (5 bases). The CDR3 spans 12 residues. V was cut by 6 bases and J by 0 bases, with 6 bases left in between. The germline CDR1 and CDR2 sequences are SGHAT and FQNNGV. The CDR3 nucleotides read TGTGCCAGCAGAACTAGCTCCTACGAGCAGTACTTC. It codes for CASRTSSYEQYF. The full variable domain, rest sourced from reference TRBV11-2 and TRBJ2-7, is EAGVAQSPRYKIIEKRQSVAFWCNPISGHATLYWYQQILGQGPKLLIQFQNNGVVDDSQLPKDRFSAERLKGVDSTLKIQPAKLEDSAVYLCASRTSSYEQYFGPGTRLTVT.